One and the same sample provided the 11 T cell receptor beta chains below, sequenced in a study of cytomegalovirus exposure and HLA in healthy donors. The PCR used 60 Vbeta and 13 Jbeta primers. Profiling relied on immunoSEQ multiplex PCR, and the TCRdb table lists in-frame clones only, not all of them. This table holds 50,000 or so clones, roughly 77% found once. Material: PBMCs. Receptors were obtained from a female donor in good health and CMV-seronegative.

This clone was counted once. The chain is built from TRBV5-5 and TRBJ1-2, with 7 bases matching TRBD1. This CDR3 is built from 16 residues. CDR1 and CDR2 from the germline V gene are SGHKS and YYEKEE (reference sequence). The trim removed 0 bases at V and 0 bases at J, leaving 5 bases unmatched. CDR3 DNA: TGTGCCAGCAGCTTGGATGCCGGGACAGCTAACTATGGCTACACCTTC. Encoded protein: CASSLDAGTANYGYTF. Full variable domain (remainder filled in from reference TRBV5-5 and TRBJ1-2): DAGVTQSPTHLIKTRGQQVTLRCSPISGHKSVSWYQQVLGQGPQFIFQYYEKEERGRGNFPDRFSARQFPNYSSELNVNALLLGDSALYLCASSLDAGTANYGYTFGSGTRLTVV.

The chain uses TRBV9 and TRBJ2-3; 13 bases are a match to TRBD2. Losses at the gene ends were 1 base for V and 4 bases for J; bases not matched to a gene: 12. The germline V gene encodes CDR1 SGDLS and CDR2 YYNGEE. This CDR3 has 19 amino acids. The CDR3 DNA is TGTGCCAGCAGCGTAACCCTCGGGCCGGGACTAGCGGGACCAGATACGCAGTATTTT. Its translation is CASSVTLGPGLAGPDTQYF.

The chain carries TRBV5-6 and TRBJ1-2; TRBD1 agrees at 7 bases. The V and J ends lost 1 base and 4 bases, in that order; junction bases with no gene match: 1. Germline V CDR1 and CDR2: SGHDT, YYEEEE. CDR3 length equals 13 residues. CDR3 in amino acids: CASSLTGVYGYTF. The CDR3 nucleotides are TGTGCCAGCAGCTTGACAGGGGTCTATGGCTACACCTTC.

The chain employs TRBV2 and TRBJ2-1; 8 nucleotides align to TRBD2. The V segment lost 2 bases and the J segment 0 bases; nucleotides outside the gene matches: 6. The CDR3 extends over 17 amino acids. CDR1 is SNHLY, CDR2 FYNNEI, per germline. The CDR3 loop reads CASSERPAGVSYNEQFF. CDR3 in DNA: TGTGCCAGCAGTGAACGTCCAGCGGGAGTCTCCTACAATGAGCAGTTCTTC.

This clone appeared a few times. DNA of the CDR3: TGTGCCAGCAGTGAGGCGGCGGGGGGGGGAATACTTAGCACAGATACGCAGTATTTT. Encoded protein: CASSEAAGGGILSTDTQYF. The genes are TRBV6-1 and TRBJ2-3; 9 nucleotides line up with TRBD2. Germline V gives CDR1 MNHNS, CDR2 SASEGT. The CDR3 is 19 amino acids. The J segment lost 0 bases and the V segment lost 3 bases, leaving 13 bases of the junction unmatched.

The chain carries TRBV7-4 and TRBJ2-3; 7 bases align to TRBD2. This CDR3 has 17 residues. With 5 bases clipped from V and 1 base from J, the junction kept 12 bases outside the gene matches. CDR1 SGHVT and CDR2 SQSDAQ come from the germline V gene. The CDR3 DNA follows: TGTGCCAGCAGCCGCTCAGCGGGGAGGGCTGGCACAGATACGCAGTATTTT. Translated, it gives CASSRSAGRAGTDTQYF.

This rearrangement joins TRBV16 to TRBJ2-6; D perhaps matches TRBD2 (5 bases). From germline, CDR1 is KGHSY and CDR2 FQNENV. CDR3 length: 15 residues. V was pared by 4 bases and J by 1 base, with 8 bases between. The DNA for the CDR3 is TGTGCCAGCAGCCCCCGGGGATCTGGGGCCAACGTCCTGACTTTC. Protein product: CASSPRGSGANVLTF.

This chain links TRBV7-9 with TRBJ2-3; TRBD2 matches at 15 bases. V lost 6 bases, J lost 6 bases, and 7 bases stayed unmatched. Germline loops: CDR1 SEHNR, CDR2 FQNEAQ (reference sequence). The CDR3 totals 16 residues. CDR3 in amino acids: CASRRGLAGGRDTQYF. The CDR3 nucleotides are TGTGCCAGCAGGCGGGGACTAGCGGGAGGCCGGGATACGCAGTATTTT.

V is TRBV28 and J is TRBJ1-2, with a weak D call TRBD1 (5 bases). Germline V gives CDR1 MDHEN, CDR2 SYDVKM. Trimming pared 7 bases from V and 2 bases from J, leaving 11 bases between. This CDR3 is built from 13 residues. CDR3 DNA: TGTGCCAGCACCCTCAGGGTGAACTATGGCTACACCTTC. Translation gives CASTLRVNYGYTF.

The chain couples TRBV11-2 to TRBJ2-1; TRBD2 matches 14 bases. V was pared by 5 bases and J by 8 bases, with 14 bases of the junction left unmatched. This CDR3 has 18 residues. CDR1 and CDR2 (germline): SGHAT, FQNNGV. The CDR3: CASSPRTKTSGREDEQFF. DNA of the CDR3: TGTGCCAGCAGCCCTAGGACAAAGACTAGCGGGAGGGAAGATGAGCAGTTCTTC.

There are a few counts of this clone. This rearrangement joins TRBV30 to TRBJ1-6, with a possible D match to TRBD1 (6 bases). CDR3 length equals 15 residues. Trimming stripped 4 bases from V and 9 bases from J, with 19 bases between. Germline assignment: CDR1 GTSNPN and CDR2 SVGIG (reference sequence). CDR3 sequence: CAWTSGFEGGSPLHF. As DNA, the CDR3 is TGTGCCTGGACTAGCGGTTTTGAGGGGGGTTCACCCCTCCACTTT.